What follows are 10 T cell receptor beta chains derived from one specimen sequenced in a study of T cell repertoires in cytomegalovirus infection. TCRdb called the reads again in MiXCR, with one record for every CDR3 protein. The sample holds 150,000 to 180,000 distinct CDR3 sequences, about 25% seen once. The specimen was PBMCs. Receptors originate from a human donor in good health (CMV status not recorded). Some clones in this sample may be carry-over from other donors' samples.

The CDR3 sequence is CASSDPQGIQPQHF. The CDR3 DNA is TGTGCCAGCAGTGACCCACAGGGAATTCAGCCCCAGCATTTT. The chain combines TRBV12-3 or TRBV12-4 with TRBJ1-5; tentatively, D is TRBD1 (6 bases). This CDR3 is built from 14 residues. V was cut by 5 bases and J by 6 bases, with 14 bases left in between.

This rearrangement joins TRBV7-2 to TRBJ2-5; D ambiguous. Germline V CDR1 and CDR2: SGHTA, FQGNSA. The CDR3 consists of 13 residues. Trimming removed 7 bases from V and 1 base from J, with 10 bases in between. CDR3 sequence reads: CTSTHDPQETQYF. In DNA form, the CDR3 reads TGTACCAGCACCCATGATCCCCAAGAGACCCAGTACTTC.

V is TRBV14 and J is TRBJ1-1; 9 bases fit TRBD1. CDR1 is SGHDN and CDR2 is FVKESK in the germline V gene. J gave up 7 bases and V 2 bases, and 8 bases lay outside the gene matches. The length of the CDR3 is 15 residues. CDR3 sequence (DNA): TGTGCCAGCAGCCAACCATCAGACAGGGGGTTTGAAGCTTTCTTT. This encodes CASSQPSDRGFEAFF.

This clonotype was detected ten times or more. This chain joins TRBV28 and TRBJ1-1, with D tentatively TRBD1 (6 bases). CDR1 and CDR2 (germline): MDHEN, SYDVKM. The CDR3 is 14 amino acids. V was shortened by 5 bases and J by 1 base, with 11 bases between the two germline ends. CDR3 sequence (DNA): TGTGCCAGCAGTGCACCGGGACAGAACACTGAAGCTTTCTTT. Its translation is CASSAPGQNTEAFF.

This chain joins TRBV20-1 and TRBJ1-5; tentatively, D is TRBD1 (6 bases). This CDR3 has 17 residues. V lost 1 base and J lost 6, with 22 bases in between. Germline CDR1 is DFQATT and CDR2 is SNEGSKA (reference sequence). The CDR3 DNA reads TGCAGTGCTAGAGGTGTGGGGGGACAACAAGCAGGTCAGCCCCAGCATTTT. This encodes CSARGVGGQQAGQPQHF.

This clonotype was counted a few times. The chain links TRBV2 to TRBJ2-7; a weak D match, TRBD1 (6 bases). The CDR3 runs to 13 residues. V lost 9 bases and J 0 bases, leaving 12 bases between the germline ends. CDR1 SNHLY and CDR2 FYNNEI come from the germline V gene. The CDR3 loop is CARGAQGSYEQYF. The DNA for the CDR3 is TGTGCCAGGGGGGCTCAGGGCTCCTACGAGCAGTACTTC.

This clonotype was detected a few times. The genes are TRBV4-1 and TRBJ2-3, with D tentatively TRBD2 (5 bases). This CDR3 is built from 16 residues. Germline CDR1 MGHRA, CDR2 YSYEKL. The V and J ends lost 0 bases and 0 bases respectively, with 10 bases between them. The CDR3 is CASSQESGLSTDTQYF. As DNA, the CDR3 is TGCGCCAGCAGCCAAGAATCGGGGTTGAGCACAGATACGCAGTATTTT.

The rearrangement links TRBV2 to TRBJ2-7, with D perhaps TRBD1 (6 bases). Germline CDR1 is SNHLY and CDR2 is FYNNEI. V was trimmed by 2 bases and J by 2 bases, leaving 7 bases between them. The CDR3 runs 13 residues. CDR3 region: CASSEYRAYEQYF. The CDR3 bases are TGTGCCAGCAGTGAATACAGGGCCTACGAGCAGTACTTC.

The rearrangement uses TRBV7-6 and TRBJ2-7, with D perhaps matching TRBD1 (5 bases). The ends were cut back, 5 bases at V and 5 bases at J, with 16 bases in the middle. From germline, CDR1 is SGHVS and CDR2 FNYEAQ. The CDR3 is 14 amino acids. The CDR3 loop is CASSLTGPKNEQYF. CDR3 DNA: TGTGCCAGCAGCCTCACAGGCCCGAAGAACGAGCAGTACTTC.

The chain joins TRBV7-9 to TRBJ2-7; 7 positions match TRBD1. V dropped 7 bases and J dropped 5; count of bases not matched to a gene: 8. The CDR3 runs to 13 residues. Germline V gene data show CDR1 as SEHNR and CDR2 as FQNEAQ (reference sequence). DNA of the CDR3: TGTGCCAGCACCGGGGACAGCCTCAACGAGCAGTACTTC. It translates to CASTGDSLNEQYF.